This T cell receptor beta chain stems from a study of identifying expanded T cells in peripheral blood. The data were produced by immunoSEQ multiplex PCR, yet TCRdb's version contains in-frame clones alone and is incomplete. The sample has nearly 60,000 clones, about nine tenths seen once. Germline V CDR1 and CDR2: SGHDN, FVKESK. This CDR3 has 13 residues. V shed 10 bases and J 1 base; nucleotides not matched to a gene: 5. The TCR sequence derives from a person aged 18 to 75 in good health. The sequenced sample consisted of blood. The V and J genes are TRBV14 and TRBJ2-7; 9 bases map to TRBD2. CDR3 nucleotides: TGTGCCACCAAGACTAGCGGTTCCTACGAGCAGTACTTC. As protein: CATKTSGSYEQYF.